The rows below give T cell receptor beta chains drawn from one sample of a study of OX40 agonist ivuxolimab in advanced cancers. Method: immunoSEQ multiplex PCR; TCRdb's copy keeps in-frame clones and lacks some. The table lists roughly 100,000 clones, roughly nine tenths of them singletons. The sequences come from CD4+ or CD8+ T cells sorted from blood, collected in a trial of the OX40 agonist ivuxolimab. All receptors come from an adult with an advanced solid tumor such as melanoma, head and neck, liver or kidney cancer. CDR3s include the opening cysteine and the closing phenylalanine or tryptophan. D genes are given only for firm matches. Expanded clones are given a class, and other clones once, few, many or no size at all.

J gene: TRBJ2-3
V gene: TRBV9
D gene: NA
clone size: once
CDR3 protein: CASSPQSTDTQYF
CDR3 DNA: TGTGCCAGCAGCCCCCAGAGCACAGATACGCAGTATTTT

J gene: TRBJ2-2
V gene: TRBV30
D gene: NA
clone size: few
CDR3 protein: CAWKWGNTGELFF
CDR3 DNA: TGTGCCTGGAAGTGGGGGAACACCGGGGAGCTGTTTTTT

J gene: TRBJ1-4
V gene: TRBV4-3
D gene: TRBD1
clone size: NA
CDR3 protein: CASSDRVDEKLFF
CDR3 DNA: TGCGCCAGCAGCGACAGGGTAGATGAAAAACTGTTTTTT

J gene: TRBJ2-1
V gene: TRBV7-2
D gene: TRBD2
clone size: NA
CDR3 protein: CASLPGLAYNEQFF
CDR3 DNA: TGTGCCAGCCTGCCAGGACTAGCATACAATGAGCAGTTCTTC

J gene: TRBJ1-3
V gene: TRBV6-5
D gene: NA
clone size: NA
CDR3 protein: CASSYDGRSGNTIYF
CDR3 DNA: TGTGCCAGCAGTTATGACGGGAGGTCTGGAAACACCATATATTTT

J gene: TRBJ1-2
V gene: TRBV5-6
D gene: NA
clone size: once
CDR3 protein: CASRKIPIDGYTF
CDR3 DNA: TGTGCCAGCAGGAAGATCCCGATAGATGGCTACACCTTC

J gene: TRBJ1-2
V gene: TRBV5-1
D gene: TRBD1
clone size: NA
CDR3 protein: CASSLGAGGASPNYGYTF
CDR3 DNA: TGCGCCAGCAGCTTGGGTGCAGGGGGCGCTTCCCCTAACTATGGCTACACCTTC

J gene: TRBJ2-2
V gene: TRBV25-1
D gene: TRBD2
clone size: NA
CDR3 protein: CASSRGGPTGELFF
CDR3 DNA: TGTGCCAGCAGTCGGGGGGGCCCCACCGGGGAGCTGTTTTTT

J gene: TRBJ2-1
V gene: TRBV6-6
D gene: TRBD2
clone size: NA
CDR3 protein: CASSRLSGGASNEQFF
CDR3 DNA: TGTGCCAGCAGCCGGCTTAGCGGGGGGGCCTCGAATGAGCAGTTCTTC

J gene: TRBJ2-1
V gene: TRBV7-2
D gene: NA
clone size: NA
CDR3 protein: CASRPDLSYNEQFF
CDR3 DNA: TGTGCCAGCCGCCCGGACCTCTCCTACAATGAGCAGTTCTTC

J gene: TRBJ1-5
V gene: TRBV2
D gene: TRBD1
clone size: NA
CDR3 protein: CASNIQGAGVNQPQHF
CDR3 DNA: TGTGCCAGCAACATACAGGGGGCAGGAGTTAATCAGCCCCAGCATTTT

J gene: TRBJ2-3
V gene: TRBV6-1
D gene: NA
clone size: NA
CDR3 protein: CASTGLGYTQYF
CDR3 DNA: TGTGCCAGTACAGGGTTGGGGTATACGCAGTATTTT

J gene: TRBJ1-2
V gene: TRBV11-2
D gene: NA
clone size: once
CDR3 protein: CASSLISFYGYTF
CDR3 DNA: TGTGCCAGCAGCTTAATTAGCTTCTATGGCTACACCTTC

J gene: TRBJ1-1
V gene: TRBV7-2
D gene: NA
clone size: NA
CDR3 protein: CASSQSENTEAFF
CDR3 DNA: TGTGCCAGCAGCCAATCAGAGAACACTGAAGCTTTCTTT

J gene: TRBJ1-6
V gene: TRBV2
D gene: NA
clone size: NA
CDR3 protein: CASSDLGQSPLHF
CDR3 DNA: TGTGCCAGCAGTGATTTGGGCCAGTCACCCCTCCACTTT

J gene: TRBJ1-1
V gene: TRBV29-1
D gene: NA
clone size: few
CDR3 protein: CSVDRGLLNTEAFF
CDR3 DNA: TGCAGCGTTGACCGGGGGTTATTGAACACTGAAGCTTTCTTT

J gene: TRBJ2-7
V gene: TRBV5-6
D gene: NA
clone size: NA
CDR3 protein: CASSLNPSKGIEQYF
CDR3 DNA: TGTGCCAGCAGCTTGAATCCCTCGAAGGGGATCGAGCAGTACTTC

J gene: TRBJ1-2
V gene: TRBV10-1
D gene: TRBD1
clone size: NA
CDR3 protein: CASTQGARGYGYTF
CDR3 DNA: TGCGCCAGCACCCAGGGGGCGCGTGGCTATGGCTACACCTTC

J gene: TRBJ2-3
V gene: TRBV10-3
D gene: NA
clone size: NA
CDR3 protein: CAISAGTTSTDTQYF
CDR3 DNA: TGTGCCATCAGTGCCGGGACAACTAGCACAGATACGCAGTATTTT

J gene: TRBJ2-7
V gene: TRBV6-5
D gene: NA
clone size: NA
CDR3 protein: CASSYSTGPSYEQYF
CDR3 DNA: TGTGCCAGCAGTTACTCGACAGGTCCCTCCTACGAGCAGTACTTC

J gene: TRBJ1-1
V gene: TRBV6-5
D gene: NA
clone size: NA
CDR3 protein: CASSHRGGNTEAFF
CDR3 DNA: TGTGCCAGCAGCCACCGTGGCGGAAACACTGAAGCTTTCTTT

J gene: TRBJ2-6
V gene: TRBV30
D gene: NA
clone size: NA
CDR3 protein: CACLKRSGANVLTF
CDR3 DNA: TGTGCCTGTCTCAAAAGGTCTGGGGCCAACGTCCTGACTTTC

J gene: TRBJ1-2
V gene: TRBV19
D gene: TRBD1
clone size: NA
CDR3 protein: CASRGTGEGNYGYTF
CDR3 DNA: TGTGCCAGTAGGGGGACAGGGGAAGGGAACTATGGCTACACCTTC

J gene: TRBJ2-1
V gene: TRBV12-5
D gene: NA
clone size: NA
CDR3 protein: CASAPSWGAEQFF
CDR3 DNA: TGTGCTAGTGCCCCATCTTGGGGGGCTGAGCAGTTCTTC

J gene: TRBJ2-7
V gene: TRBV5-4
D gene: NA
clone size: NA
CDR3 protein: CASSRYPYEQYF
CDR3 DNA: TGTGCCAGCAGCCGATACCCCTACGAGCAGTACTTC

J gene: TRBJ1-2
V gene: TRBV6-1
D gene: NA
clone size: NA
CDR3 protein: CASRETGTRGYTF
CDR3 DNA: TGTGCCAGCAGGGAGACCGGGACACGAGGCTACACCTTC

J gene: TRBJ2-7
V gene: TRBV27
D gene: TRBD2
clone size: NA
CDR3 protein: CASSLWREGTSGSYEQYF
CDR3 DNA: TGTGCCAGCAGTTTATGGCGAGAGGGGACTAGCGGTTCCTACGAGCAGTACTTC

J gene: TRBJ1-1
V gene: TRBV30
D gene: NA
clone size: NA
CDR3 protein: CAWSSRDGHTEAFF
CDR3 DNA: TGTGCCTGGAGTTCACGGGACGGGCACACTGAAGCTTTCTTT

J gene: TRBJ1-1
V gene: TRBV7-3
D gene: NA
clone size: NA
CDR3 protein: CASSMGQGKNTEAFF
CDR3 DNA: TGTGCCAGCAGCATGGGCCAGGGGAAAAACACTGAAGCTTTCTTT

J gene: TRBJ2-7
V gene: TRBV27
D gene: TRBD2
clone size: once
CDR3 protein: CASSLRLGSLADAYEQYF
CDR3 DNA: TGTGCCAGCAGTTTACGTCTAGGGTCGCTAGCGGACGCCTACGAGCAGTACTTC

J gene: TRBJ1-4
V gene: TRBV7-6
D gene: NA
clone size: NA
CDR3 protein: CASSLEAGTNEKLFF
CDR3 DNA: TGTGCCAGCAGCTTAGAGGCAGGGACTAATGAAAAACTGTTTTTT

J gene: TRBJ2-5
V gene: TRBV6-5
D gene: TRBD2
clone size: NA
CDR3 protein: CASSSSGRQETQYF
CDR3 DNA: TGTGCCAGCAGCTCTAGCGGGCGCCAAGAGACCCAGTACTTC

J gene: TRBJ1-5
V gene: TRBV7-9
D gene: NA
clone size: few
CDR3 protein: CASSLSGNQPQHF
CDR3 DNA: TGTGCCAGCAGCTTATCCGGCAATCAGCCCCAGCATTTT

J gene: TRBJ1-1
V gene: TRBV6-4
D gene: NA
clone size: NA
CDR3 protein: CATVTRSRMNTEAFF
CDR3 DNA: TGTGCCACCGTGACACGTTCTAGGATGAACACTGAAGCTTTCTTT

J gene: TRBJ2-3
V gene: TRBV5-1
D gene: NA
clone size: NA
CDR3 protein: CASSLDGTLYTDTQYF
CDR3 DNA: TGCGCCAGCAGTCTGGATGGGACCCTCTACACAGATACGCAGTATTTT

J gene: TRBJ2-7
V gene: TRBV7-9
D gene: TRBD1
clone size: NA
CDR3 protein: CASSLPQGNNFF
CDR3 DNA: TGTGCCAGCAGCTTACCACAGGGGAACAACTTCTTC

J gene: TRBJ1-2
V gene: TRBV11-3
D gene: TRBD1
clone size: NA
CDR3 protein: CASSPQGQIYGYTF
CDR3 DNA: TGTGCCAGCAGCCCCCAGGGACAGATCTATGGCTACACCTTC

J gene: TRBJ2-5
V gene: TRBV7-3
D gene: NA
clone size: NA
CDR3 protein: CASSLTPGLQETQYF
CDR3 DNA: TGTGCCAGCAGCTTAACGCCTGGGCTCCAAGAGACCCAGTACTTC

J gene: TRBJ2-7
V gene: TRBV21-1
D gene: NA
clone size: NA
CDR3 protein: CASSPRRARKKSYEQYF
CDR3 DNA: TGTGCCAGCAGCCCACGCAGGGCCCGGAAAAAAAGCTACGAGCAGTACTTC

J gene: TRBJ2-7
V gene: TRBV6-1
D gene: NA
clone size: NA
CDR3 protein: CASYLTLNSYEQYF
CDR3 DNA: TGTGCCAGTTATTTGACACTTAATTCCTACGAGCAGTACTTC

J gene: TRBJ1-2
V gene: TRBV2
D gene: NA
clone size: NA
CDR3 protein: CASSVTGYPNYGYTF
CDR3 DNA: TGTGCCAGCAGTGTGACAGGTTACCCTAACTATGGCTACACCTTC

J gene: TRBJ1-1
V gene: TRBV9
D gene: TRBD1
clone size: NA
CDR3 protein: CASSLQGTNTEAFF
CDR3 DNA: TGTGCCAGCAGCTTACAGGGGACCAACACTGAAGCTTTCTTT

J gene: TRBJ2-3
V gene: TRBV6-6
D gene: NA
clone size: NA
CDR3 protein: CASSYHTATDTQYF
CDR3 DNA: TGTGCCAGCAGTTACCACACAGCCACAGATACGCAGTATTTT